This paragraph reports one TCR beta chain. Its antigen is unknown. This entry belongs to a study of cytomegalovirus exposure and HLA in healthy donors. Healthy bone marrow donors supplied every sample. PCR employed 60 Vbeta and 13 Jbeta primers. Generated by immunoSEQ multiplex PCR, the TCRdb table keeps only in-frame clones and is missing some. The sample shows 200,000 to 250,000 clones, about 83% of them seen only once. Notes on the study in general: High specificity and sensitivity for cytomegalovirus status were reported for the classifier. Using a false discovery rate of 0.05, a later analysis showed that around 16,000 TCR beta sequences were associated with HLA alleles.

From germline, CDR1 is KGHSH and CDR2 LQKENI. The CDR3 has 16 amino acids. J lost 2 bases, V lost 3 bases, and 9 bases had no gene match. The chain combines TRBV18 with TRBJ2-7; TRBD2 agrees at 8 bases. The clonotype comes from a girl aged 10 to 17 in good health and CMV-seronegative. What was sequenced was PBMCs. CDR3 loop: CASSPSPGLATYEQYF. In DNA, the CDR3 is TGTGCCAGCTCACCTAGCCCAGGACTAGCAACCTACGAGCAGTACTTC.